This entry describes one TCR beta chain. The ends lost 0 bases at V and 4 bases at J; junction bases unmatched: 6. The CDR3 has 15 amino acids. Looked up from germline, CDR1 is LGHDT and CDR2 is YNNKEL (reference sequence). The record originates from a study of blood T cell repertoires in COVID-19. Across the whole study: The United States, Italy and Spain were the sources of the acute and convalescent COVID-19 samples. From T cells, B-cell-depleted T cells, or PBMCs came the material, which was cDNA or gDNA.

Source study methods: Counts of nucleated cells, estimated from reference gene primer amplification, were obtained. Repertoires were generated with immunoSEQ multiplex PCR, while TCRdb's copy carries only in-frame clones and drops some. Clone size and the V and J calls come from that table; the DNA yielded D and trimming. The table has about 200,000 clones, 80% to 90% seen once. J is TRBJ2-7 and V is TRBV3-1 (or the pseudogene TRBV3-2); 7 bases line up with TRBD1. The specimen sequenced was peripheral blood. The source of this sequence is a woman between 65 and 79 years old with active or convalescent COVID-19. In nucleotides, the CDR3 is TGTGCCAGCAGCCAAGATACAGGGGTGTCATACGAGCAGTACTTC. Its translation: CASSQDTGVSYEQYF.